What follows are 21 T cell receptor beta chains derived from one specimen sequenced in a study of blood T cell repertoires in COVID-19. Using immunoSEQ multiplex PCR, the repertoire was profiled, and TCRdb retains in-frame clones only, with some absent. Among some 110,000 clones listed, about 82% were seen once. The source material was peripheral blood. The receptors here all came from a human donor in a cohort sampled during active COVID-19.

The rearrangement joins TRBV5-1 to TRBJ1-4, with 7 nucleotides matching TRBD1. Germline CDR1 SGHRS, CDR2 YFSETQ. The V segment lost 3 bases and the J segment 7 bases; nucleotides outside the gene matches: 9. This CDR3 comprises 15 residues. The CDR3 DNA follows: TGCGCCAGCAGCTCCTCCGGGACAGCGGGTGAAAAACTGTTTTTT. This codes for CASSSSGTAGEKLFF.

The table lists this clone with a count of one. CDR3 residues: CASSLGQRGNEQFF. The CDR3 nucleotides read TGTGCCAGCAGCTTGGGACAGAGGGGGAATGAGCAGTTCTTC. The chain joins TRBV5-6 to TRBJ2-1, with D possibly being TRBD1 (6 bases). The CDR3 is 14 residues long. Germline V gives CDR1 SGHDT, CDR2 YYEEEE. Deletions cut 0 bases from V and 7 bases from J, with 11 bases between.

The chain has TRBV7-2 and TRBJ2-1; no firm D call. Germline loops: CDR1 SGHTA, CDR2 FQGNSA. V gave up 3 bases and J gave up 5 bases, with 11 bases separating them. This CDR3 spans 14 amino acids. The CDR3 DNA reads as TGTGCCAGCAGCTTGAACTACCAAAACAATGAGCAGTTCTTC. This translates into CASSLNYQNNEQFF.

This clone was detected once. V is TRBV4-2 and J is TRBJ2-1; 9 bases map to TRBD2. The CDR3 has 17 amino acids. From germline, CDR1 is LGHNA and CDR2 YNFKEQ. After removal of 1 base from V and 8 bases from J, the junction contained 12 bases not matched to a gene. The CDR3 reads CASSQVLVSGSFDEQFF. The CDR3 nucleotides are TGTGCCAGCAGCCAAGTCTTGGTTAGCGGGAGTTTCGATGAGCAGTTCTTC.

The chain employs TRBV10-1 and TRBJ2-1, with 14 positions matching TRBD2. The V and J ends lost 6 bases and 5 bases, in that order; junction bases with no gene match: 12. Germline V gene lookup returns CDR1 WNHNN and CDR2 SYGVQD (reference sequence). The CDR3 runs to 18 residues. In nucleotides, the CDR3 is TGCGCCAGCAGCCGTACCGGGACTAGCGGGAGTCGTCACAATGAGCAGTTCTTC. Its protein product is CASSRTGTSGSRHNEQFF.

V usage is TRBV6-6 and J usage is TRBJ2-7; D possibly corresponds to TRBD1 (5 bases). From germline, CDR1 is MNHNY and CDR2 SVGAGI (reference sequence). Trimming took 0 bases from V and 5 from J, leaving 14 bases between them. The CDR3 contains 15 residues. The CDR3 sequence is CASSYSVQGSHEQYF. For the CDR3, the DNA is TGTGCCAGCAGTTACTCGGTTCAGGGATCCCACGAGCAGTACTTC.

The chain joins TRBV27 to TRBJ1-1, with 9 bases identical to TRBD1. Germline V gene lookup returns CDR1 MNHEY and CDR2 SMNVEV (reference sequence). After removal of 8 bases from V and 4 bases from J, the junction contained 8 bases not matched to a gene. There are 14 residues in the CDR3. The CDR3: CASRRDREGTEAFF. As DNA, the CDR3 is TGTGCCAGCCGGAGGGACAGGGAAGGCACTGAAGCTTTCTTT.

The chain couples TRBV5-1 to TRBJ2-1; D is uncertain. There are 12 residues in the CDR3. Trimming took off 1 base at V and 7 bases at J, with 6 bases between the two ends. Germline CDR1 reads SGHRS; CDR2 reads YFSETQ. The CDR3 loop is CASSLPRNEQFF. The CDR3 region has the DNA TGCGCCAGCAGCTTGCCGAGGAATGAGCAGTTCTTC.

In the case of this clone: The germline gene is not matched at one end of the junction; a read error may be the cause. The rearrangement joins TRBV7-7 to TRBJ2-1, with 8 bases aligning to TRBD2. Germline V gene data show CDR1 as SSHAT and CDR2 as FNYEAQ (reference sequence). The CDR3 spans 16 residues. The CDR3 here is CASSLAGLVGYNEQFF. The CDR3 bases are TGTGCTAGCAGCTTAGCGGGACTAGTCGGATACAATGAGCAGTTCTTC.

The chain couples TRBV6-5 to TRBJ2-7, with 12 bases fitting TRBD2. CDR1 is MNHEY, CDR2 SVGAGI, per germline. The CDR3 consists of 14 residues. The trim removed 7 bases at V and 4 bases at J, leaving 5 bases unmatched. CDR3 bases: TGTGCCAGCACCGAGGGGACTAGCGGGTACGAGCAGTACTTC. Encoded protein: CASTEGTSGYEQYF.

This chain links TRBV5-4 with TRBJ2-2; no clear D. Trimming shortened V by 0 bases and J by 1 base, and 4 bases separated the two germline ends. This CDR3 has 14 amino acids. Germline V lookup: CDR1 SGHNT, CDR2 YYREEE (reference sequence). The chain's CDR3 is CASSLGQNTGELFF. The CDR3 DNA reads TGTGCCAGCAGCTTGGGTCAGAACACCGGGGAGCTGTTTTTT.

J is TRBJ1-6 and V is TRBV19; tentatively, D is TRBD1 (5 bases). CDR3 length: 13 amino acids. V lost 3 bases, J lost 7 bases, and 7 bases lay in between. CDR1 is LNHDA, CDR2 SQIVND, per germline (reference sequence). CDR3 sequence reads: CASSIGGNSPLHF. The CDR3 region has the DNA TGTGCCAGTAGTATCGGGGGAAATTCACCCCTCCACTTT.

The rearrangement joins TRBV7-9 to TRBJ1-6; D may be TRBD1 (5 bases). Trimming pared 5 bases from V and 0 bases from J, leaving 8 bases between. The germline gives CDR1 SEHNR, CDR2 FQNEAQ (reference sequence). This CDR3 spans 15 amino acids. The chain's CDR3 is CASSAQGSYNSPLHF. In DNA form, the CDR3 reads TGTGCCAGCAGCGCTCAGGGCTCCTATAATTCACCCCTCCACTTT.

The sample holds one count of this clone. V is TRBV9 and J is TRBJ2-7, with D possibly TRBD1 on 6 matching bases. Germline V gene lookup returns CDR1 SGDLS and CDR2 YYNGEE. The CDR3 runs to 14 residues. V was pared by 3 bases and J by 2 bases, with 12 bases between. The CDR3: CASSEDRYPYEQYF. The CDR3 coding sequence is TGTGCCAGCAGCGAAGACAGGTACCCCTACGAGCAGTACTTC.

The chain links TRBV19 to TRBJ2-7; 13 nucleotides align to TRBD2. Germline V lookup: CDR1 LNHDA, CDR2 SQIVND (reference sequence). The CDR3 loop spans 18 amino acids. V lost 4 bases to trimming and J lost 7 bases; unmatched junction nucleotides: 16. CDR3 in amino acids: CASSRPGLAGTPTGEQYF. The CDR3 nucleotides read TGTGCCAGTAGTAGGCCGGGACTAGCGGGAACCCCAACGGGGGAGCAGTACTTC.

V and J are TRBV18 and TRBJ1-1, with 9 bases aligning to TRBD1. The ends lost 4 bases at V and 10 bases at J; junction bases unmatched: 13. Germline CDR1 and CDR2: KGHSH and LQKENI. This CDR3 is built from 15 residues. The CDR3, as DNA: TGTGCCAGCTCACTTGGCGACAGGGGGGACTTGGTAGCTTTCTTT. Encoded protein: CASSLGDRGDLVAFF.

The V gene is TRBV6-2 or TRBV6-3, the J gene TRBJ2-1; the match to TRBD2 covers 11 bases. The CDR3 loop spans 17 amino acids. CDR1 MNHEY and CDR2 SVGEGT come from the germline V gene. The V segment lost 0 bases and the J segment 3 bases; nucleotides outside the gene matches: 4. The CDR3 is CASSYSGLAGVYNEQFF. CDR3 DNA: TGTGCCAGCAGTTACTCAGGACTAGCGGGTGTCTACAATGAGCAGTTCTTC.

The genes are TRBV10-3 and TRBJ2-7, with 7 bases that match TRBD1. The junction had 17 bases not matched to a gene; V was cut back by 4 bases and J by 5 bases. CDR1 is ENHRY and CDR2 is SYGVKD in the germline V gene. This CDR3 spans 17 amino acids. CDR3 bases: TGTGCCATCAGTGGAATACAGGGGAAATCTTCTCAGGACGAGCAGTACTTC. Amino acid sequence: CAISGIQGKSSQDEQYF.

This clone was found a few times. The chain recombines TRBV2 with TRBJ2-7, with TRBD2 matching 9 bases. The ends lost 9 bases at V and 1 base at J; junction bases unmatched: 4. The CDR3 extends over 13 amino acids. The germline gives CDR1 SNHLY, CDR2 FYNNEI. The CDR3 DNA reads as TGTGCCAGTCGGACTAGCGTTTCCTACGAGCAGTACTTC. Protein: CASRTSVSYEQYF.

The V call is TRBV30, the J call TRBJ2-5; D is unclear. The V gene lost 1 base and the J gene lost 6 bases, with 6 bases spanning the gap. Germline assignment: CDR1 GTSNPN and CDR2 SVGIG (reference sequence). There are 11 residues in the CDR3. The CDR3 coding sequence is TGTGCCTGGAGTGGAGCGAAGACCCAGTACTTC. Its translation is CAWSGAKTQYF.

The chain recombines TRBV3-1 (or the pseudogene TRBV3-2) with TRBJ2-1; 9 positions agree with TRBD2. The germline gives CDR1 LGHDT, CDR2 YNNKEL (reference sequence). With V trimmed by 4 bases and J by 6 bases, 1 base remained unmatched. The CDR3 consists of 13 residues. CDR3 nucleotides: TGTGCCAGCAGCCCGGGACTAGCCAATGAGCAGTTCTTC. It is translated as CASSPGLANEQFF.